Ten or more counts support the clone carrying this T cell receptor (beta chain). Its antigen is not known. This record belongs to a study of T-cell memory formation after mild COVID-19. The wider study: TCR clusters were largely donor specific.

Findings and caveats of the study: Those CD4+ clones that contracted were mainly in CM and EM (CD8+ ones in EMRA). Within pre-infection memory, some responding clones were found, suggesting cross-reactive memory joined.

The TCR alpha and TCR beta cDNA libraries, bearing sample barcodes and UMIs, were generated by 5'RACE using constant-segment primers. TCRdb re-called the 5' RACE reads through MiXCR, storing one row per CDR3 protein. The sample records approximately 300,000 distinct CDR3 sequences, roughly 15% being singletons. Germline assignment: CDR1 SGHDT and CDR2 YYEEEE. The V end was cut by 3 bases, the J end by 6 bases, with 7 bases between. The CDR3 extends over 13 amino acids. This sequence originates from a man aged 18 to 30 who had mild COVID-19 (a few samples of this study predate the infection). Cell type and time point are not known. The rearrangement links TRBV5-6 to TRBJ1-6; a weak D match, TRBD1 (5 bases). Sequenced: PBMCs or a T cell subset sorted from them (not recorded which). CDR3 region: CASSYGTNSPLHF. CDR3 in DNA: TGTGCCAGCAGCTATGGGACTAATTCACCCCTCCACTTT. The full variable domain, with the rest looked up from reference TRBV5-6 and TRBJ1-6, is DAGVTQSPTHLIKTRGQQVTLRCSPKSGHDTVSWYQQALGQGPQFIFQYYEEEERQRGNFPDRFSGHQFPNYSSELNVNALLLGDSALYLCASSYGTNSPLHFGNGTRLTVT.